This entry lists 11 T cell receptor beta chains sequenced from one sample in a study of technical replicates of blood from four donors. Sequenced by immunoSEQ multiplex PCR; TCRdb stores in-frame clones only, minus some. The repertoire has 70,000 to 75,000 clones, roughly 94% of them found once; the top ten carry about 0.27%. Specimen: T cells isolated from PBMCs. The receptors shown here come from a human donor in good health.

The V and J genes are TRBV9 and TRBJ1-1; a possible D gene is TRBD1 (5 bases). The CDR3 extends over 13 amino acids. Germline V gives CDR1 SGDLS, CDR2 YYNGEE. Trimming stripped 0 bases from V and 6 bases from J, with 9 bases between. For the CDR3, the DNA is TGTGCCAGCAGCGTAGAACGGGGGGCTGAAGCTTTCTTT. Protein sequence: CASSVERGAEAFF.

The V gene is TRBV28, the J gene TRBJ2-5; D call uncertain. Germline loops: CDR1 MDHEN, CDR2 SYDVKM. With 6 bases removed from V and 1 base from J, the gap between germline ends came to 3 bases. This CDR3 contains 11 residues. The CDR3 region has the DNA TGTGCCAGCAGCAGCCAAGAGACCCAGTACTTC. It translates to CASSSQETQYF.

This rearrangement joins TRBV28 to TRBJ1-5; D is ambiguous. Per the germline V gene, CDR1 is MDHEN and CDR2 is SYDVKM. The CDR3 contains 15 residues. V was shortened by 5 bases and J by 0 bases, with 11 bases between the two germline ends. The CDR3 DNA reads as TGTGCCAGCAGTCCAGGTGGCCGTAGCAATCAGCCCCAGCATTTT. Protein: CASSPGGRSNQPQHF. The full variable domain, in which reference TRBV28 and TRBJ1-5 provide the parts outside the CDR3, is DVKVTQSSRYLVKRTGEKVFLECVQDMDHENMFWYRQDPGLGLRLIYFSYDVKMKEKGDIPEGYSVSREKKERFSLILESASTNQTSMYLCASSPGGRSNQPQHFGDGTRLSIL.

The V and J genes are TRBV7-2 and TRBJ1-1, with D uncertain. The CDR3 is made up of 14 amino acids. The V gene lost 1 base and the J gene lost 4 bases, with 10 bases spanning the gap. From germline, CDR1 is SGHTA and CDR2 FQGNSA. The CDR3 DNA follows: TGTGCCAGCAGCTTAGTCCCGATAGTCACTGAAGCTTTCTTT. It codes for CASSLVPIVTEAFF.

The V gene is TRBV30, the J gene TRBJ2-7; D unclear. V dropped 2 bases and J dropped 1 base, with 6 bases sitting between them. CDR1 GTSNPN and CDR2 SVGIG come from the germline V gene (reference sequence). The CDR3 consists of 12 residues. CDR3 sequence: CAWSSGSYEQYF. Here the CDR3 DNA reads TGTGCCTGGAGTTCCGGGTCCTACGAGCAGTACTTC.

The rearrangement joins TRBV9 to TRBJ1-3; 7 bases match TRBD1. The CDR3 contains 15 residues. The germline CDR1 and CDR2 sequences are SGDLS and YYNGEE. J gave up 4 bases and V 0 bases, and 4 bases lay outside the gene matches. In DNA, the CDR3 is TGTGCCAGCAGCGTAGTAGGGGGCGGCGGAAACACCATATATTTT. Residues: CASSVVGGGGNTIYF. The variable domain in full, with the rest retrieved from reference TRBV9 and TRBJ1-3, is DSGVTQTPKHLITATGQRVTLRCSPRSGDLSVYWYQQSLDQGLQFLIQYYNGEERAKGNILERFSAQQFPDLHSELNLSSLELGDSALYFCASSVVGGGGNTIYFGEGSWLTVV.

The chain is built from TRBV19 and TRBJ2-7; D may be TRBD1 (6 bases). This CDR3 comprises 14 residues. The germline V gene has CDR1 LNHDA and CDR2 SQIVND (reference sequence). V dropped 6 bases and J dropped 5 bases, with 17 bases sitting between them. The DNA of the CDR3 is TGTGCCAGTAGAATCCGCCAGGGGAACGACGAGCAGTACTTC. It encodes CASRIRQGNDEQYF.

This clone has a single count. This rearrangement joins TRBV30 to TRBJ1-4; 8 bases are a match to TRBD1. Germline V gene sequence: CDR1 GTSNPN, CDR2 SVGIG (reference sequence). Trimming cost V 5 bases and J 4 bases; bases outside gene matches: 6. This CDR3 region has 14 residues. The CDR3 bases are TGTGCCTGGTCCCCAGGGGGCCATAATGAAAAACTGTTTTTT. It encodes CAWSPGGHNEKLFF.

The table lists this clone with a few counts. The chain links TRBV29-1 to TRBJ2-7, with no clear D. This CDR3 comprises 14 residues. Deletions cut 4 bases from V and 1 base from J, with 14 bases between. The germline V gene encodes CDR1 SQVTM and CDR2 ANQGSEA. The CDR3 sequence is CSVAGQLSSYEQYF. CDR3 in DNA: TGCAGCGTTGCTGGGCAGTTGAGTTCCTACGAGCAGTACTTC.

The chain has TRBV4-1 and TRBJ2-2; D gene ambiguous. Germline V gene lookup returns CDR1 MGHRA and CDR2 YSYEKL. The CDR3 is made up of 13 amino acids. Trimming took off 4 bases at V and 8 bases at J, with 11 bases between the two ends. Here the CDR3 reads CASSLPLEGELFF. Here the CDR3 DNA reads TGCGCCAGCAGCCTCCCGTTAGAAGGGGAGCTGTTTTTT.

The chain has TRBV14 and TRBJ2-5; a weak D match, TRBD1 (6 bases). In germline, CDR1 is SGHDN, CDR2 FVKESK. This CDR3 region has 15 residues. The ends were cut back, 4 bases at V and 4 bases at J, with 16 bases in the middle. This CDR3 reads CASSLLRQVGETQYF. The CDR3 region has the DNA TGTGCCAGCAGCCTGCTAAGACAGGTCGGAGAGACCCAGTACTTC.